This T cell receptor (beta chain) emerged from a study of blood T cell repertoires in COVID-19. Study-level information: The origin of the acute and convalescent COVID-19 samples was the United States, Italy and Spain. The analysed material was cDNA or gDNA that came from T cells, B-cell-depleted T cells, or PBMCs.

As handled by the study authors: Amplification with reference gene primers provided the estimates of nucleated cell counts. The repertoire was sequenced with immunoSEQ multiplex PCR; TCRdb's copy has only in-frame clones and lacks some. From that table come the V and J calls and clone size; the DNA was used to work out D and trimming. This sample yields roughly 120,000 clones, of which just over 75% are seen a single time; over 3.5% belongs to the top ten. The CDR3 is made up of 17 amino acids. V dropped 4 bases and J dropped 4; count of bases not matched to a gene: 13. The germline CDR1 and CDR2 sequences are MDHEN and SYDVKM.

The chain recombines TRBV28 with TRBJ1-1; 9 bases map to TRBD1. The receptor comes from a woman older than 75 with acute or convalescent COVID-19. Sample: peripheral blood. The DNA of the CDR3 is TGTGCCAGCAGTTCCATTACCTGGGACAGGGATCTCACTGAAGCTTTCTTT. Translation gives CASSSITWDRDLTEAFF.